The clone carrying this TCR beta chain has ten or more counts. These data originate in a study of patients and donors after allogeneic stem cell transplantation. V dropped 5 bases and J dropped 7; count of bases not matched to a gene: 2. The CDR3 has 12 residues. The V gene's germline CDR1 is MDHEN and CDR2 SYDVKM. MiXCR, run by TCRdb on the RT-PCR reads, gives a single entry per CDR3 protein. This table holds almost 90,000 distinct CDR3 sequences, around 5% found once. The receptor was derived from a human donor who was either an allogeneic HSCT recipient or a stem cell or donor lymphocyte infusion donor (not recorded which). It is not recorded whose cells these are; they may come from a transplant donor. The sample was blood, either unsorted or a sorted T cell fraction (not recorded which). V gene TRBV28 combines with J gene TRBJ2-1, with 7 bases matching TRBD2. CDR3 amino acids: CASSRGVNEQFF. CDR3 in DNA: TGTGCCAGCAGTCGGGGGGTGAATGAGCAGTTCTTC.